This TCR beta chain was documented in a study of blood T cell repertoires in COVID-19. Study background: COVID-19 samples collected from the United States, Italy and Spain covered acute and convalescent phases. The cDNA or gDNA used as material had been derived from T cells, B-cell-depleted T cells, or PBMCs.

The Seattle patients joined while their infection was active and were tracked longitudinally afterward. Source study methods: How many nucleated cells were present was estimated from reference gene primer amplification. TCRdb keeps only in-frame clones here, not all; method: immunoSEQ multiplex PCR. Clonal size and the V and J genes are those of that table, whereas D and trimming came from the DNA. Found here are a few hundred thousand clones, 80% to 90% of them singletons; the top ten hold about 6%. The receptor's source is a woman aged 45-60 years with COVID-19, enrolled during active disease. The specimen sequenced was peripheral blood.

In DNA form, the CDR3 reads TGTGCCAGCAGGCAACCTTTTAGCGGTCCTGCAGCGGATACGCAGTATTTT. It specifies CASRQPFSGPAADTQYF. V gene TRBV7-9 combines with J gene TRBJ2-3, with a tentative D call TRBD2 (6 bases). The V end was cut by 6 bases, the J end by 6 bases, with 25 bases between. The CDR3 runs 17 residues. CDR1 is SEHNR and CDR2 is FQNEAQ in the germline V gene (reference sequence).